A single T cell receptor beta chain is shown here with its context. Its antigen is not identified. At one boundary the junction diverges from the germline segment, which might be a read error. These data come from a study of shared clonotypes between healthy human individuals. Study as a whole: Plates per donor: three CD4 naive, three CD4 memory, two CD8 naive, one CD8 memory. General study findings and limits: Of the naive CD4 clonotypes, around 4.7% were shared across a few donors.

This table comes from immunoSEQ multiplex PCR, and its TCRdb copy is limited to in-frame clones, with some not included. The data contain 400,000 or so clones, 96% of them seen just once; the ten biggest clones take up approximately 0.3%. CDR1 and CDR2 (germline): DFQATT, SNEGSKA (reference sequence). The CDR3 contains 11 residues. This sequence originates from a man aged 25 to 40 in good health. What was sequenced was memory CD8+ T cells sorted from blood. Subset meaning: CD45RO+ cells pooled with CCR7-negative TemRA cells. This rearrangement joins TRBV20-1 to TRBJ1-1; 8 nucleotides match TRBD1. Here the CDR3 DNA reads TGCAGTGCGACCCAGGGGGCCAAGCGAGACTTT. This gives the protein CSATQGAKRDF.